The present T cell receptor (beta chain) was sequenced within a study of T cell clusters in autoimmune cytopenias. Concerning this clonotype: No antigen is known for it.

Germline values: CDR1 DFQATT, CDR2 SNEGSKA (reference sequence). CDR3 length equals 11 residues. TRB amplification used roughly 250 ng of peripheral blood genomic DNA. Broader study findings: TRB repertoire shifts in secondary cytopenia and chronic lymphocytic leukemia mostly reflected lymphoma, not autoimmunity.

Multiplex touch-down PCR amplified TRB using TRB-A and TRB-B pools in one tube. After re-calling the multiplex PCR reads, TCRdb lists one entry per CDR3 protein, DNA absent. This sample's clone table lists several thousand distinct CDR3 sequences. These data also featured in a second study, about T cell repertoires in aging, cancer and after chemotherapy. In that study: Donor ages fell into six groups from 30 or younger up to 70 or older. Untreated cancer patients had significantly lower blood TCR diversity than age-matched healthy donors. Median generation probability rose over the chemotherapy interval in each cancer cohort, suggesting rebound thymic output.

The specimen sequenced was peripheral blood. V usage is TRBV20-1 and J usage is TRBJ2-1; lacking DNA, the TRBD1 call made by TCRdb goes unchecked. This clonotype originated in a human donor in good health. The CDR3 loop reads CSGGPYNEQFF.